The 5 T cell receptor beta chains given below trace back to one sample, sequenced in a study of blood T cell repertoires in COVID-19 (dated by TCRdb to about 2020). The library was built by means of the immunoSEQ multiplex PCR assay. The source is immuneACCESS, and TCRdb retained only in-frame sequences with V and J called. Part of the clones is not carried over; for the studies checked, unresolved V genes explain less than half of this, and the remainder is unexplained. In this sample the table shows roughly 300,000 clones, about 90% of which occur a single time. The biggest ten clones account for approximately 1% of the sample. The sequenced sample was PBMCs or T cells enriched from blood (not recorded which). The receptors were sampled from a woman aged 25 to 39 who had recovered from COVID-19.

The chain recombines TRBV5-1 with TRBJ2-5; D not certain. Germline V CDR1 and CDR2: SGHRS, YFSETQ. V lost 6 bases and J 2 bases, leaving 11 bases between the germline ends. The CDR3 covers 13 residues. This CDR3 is CASTGPNQETQYF. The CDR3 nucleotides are TGCGCCAGCACGGGTCCAAATCAAGAGACCCAGTACTTC. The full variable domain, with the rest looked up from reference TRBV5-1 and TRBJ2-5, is KAGVTQTPRYLIKTRGQQVTLSCSPISGHRSVSWYQQTPGQGLQFLFEYFSETQRNKGNFPGRFSGRQFSNSRSEMNVSTLELGDSALYLCASTGPNQETQYFGPGTRLLVL.

CDR3 sequence: CASSLKGALPTIYF. The CDR3 DNA reads TGTGCCAGCAGCTTGAAGGGGGCTCTACCCACCATATATTTT. V usage is TRBV5-4 and J usage is TRBJ1-3; 7 positions match TRBD1. Germline CDR1 and CDR2: SGHNT and YYREEE (reference sequence). Trimming at V came to 1 base and at J to 9 bases, leaving 7 bases not matched to a gene. The CDR3 consists of 14 residues.

The chain's CDR3 is CASIGTPPYTEAFF. CDR3 nucleotide sequence: TGTGCCAGCATCGGGACTCCCCCATACACTGAAGCTTTCTTT. The chain links TRBV28 to TRBJ1-1, with D perhaps TRBD1 (5 bases). The CDR3 covers 14 residues. CDR1 and CDR2 from the germline V gene are MDHEN and SYDVKM. Trimming cost V 7 bases and J 3 bases, with 15 bases left between them.

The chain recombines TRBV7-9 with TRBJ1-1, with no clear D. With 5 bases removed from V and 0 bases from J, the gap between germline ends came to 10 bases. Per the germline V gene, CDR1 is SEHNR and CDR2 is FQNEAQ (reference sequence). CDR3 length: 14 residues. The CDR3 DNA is TGTGCCAGCAGCGCGCGACTGATGAACACTGAAGCTTTCTTT. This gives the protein CASSARLMNTEAFF.

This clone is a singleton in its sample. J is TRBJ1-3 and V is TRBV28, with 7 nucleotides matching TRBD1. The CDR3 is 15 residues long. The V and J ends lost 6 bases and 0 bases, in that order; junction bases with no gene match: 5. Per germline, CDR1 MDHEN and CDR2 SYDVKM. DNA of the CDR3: TGTGCCAGCAGGGACAGGCGCGACTCTGGAAACACCATATATTTT. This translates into CASRDRRDSGNTIYF.